This TCR beta chain was sequenced in a study of blood T cell repertoires in COVID-19. Study background: Whether acute or convalescent, the COVID-19 samples came from the United States, Italy and Spain.

This clone has just a few counts. A read error may produce the germline difference seen at one junction end. TCRdb's copy holds only in-frame clones and misses some; the assay was immunoSEQ multiplex PCR. The profile covers around 230,000 clones, with over 80% appearing a single time and around 25% taken by the ten largest. This CDR3 has 14 residues. Germline assignment: CDR1 SGHTA and CDR2 FQGTGA. This chain uses TRBV7-3 with TRBJ1-1, with no clear D. The source material was peripheral blood. The TCR originated in a man aged 40-49 years with acute or convalescent COVID-19. The CDR3 nucleotides read TGTGCCAGCAGCCTAACTAGTTCCAATCTTGAAGCTTTCTTT. Its protein product is CASSLTSSNLEAFF.